This entry lists 9 T cell receptor beta chains sequenced from one sample in a study of blood T cell repertoires in COVID-19. Profiled with immunoSEQ multiplex PCR; TCRdb holds only in-frame clones, not every one. The profile shows under 200,000 clones, just over 85% of them singletons. Material: peripheral blood. The receptors shown here come from a man aged 50-59 years with active or convalescent COVID-19.

CDR3 bases: TGTGCCAGCAGCGTAGGGGACAGTGGACCTGAGGTAGCTTTCTTT. Translated, it gives CASSVGDSGPEVAFF. The chain uses TRBV9 and TRBJ1-1, with 7 bases matching TRBD1. From germline, CDR1 is SGDLS and CDR2 YYNGEE. V shed 0 bases and J 10 bases; nucleotides not matched to a gene: 12. This CDR3 comprises 15 residues.

This clone has more than one count but fewer than ten. The rearrangement links TRBV7-2 to TRBJ1-3; D ambiguous. In germline, CDR1 is SGHTA, CDR2 FQGNSA. Trimming stripped 5 bases from V and 3 bases from J, with 17 bases between. The CDR3 consists of 16 residues. DNA for the CDR3: TGTGCCAGCAGCCTCGATCTAAGGGCGGGTGGAAACACCATATATTTT. This translates into CASSLDLRAGGNTIYF.

This chain links TRBV5-1 with TRBJ2-7, with 7 bases that match TRBD2. The CDR3 loop spans 17 amino acids. After removal of 5 bases from V and 2 bases from J, the junction contained 16 bases not matched to a gene. CDR1 is SGHRS and CDR2 is YFSETQ in the germline V gene. The CDR3 spells CASSRTPVAGDTYEQYF. CDR3 DNA sequence: TGCGCCAGCAGTCGTACTCCGGTGGCGGGGGATACCTACGAGCAGTACTTC.

The gene calls are TRBV10-3 and TRBJ2-1, with D possibly being TRBD2 (5 bases). This CDR3 region has 16 residues. Trimming pared 3 bases from V and 0 bases from J, leaving 12 bases between. Germline V gene lookup returns CDR1 ENHRY and CDR2 SYGVKD. CDR3 DNA: TGTGCCATCAGTGATCTAGGCGGAGGCTCCTACAATGAGCAGTTCTTC. As protein: CAISDLGGGSYNEQFF.

V gene TRBV6-6 combines with J gene TRBJ1-2; maybe TRBD1 (5 bases). The CDR3 spans 15 residues. The V and J ends lost 0 bases and 8 bases respectively, with 16 bases between them. Germline assignment: CDR1 MNHNY and CDR2 SVGAGI (reference sequence). The CDR3 sequence is CASSYSSGPLEGYTF. The CDR3 nucleotides read TGTGCCAGCAGTTACTCGTCAGGGCCCCTGGAGGGCTACACCTTC.

The chain joins TRBV19 to TRBJ1-2; D not resolved. The CDR3 length is 13 residues. Germline CDR1 LNHDA, CDR2 SQIVND (reference sequence). V shed 1 base and J shed 4 bases, with 7 bases lying between them. The CDR3 DNA sequence: TGTGCCAGTAGTATAGGGGCCGGCTATGGCTACACCTTC. This gives the protein CASSIGAGYGYTF.

The chain recombines TRBV28 with TRBJ1-2; tentatively, D is TRBD1 (6 bases). This CDR3 region has 14 residues. Trimming cost V 3 bases and J 3 bases, with 11 bases left between them. Germline loops: CDR1 MDHEN, CDR2 SYDVKM. Here the CDR3 DNA reads TGTGCCAGCAGTTTGCAACAGGGAGACTATGGCTACACCTTC. Translated, it gives CASSLQQGDYGYTF.

The chain carries TRBV10-3 and TRBJ1-5, with a tentative D call TRBD1 (5 bases). Germline values: CDR1 ENHRY, CDR2 SYGVKD. The CDR3 has 13 amino acids. The CDR3 here is CATTGHSNQPQHF. Here the CDR3 DNA reads TGTGCTACTACAGGACATAGCAATCAGCCCCAGCATTTT.

This clone appeared a single time. This chain links TRBV10-1 with TRBJ2-1; TRBD2 matches 8 bases. From germline, CDR1 is WNHNN and CDR2 SYGVQD (reference sequence). This CDR3 is built from 20 residues. J gave up 9 bases and V 0 bases, and 22 bases lay outside the gene matches. Here the CDR3 reads CASSESRRGGGAGGAGEQFF. For the CDR3, the DNA is TGCGCCAGCAGTGAGTCTCGCCGGGGTGGTGGTGCGGGAGGAGCCGGTGAGCAGTTCTTC.